What follows is one T cell receptor (beta chain) and its context. Its target antigen remains unknown. Base qualities are missing; no much larger clone stands one base away. This entry is derived from a study of shared clonotypes between healthy human individuals (dated by TCRdb to 2018 to 2020). About the study as a whole: The cohort included three men and a couple of women between 18 and 49 years of age. Each donor's leukapheresis produced roughly between roughly 0.85 and 10 billion PBMCs. To increase sequencing depth and limit assay-specific biases, TCR repertoire library preparation and sequencing were carried out by different laboratories using diverse techniques. The study deeply sequenced blood TCR repertoires of about five healthy adults to estimate repertoire size and the extent of clonotype sharing between individuals. For each donor, three plates each were used for CD4 naive and CD4 memory, two plates were used for CD8 naive, and one plate was used for CD8 memory. General findings and caveats noted by the study authors: Compared with non-shared clonotypes, the clonotypes found in all four sorted-subset donors had higher generation probabilities. Based on pairwise subsampling, the degree of clonotype sharing among donors was expected to be affected by sequencing depth. Only blood was sampled, and tissue TCR repertoires likely differ from those in blood. When a handful of donors were compared, the shared fraction of clonotypes was around 5.1% for naive CD4, roughly 3.3% for naive CD8, 2% to 2.5% for memory CD4, and about 0.36% for memory CD8. Incomplete sequencing was indicated by rarefaction of sorted-subset datasets, despite the large sequencing depth. Estimated clonotype richness was generally larger for naive than for memory subsets. The small number of donors limited the genetic and exposure-history diversity represented.

Donors were healthy HIV-negative adults with no recently reported acute infections or vaccinations. Only Caucasian adults living in Nashville, Tennessee, USA were represented among the donors. Magnetic negative selection was used to enrich CD4+ T cells, after which naive cells were positively selected on CD45RA and the negative fraction became the memory subset. After blood collection by leukapheresis, PBMCs were isolated using Ficoll-Histopaque density gradient centrifugation and then cryopreserved in the vapor phase of liquid nitrogen. Analytical flow cytometry was used to check the purity and quantity of each magnetically sorted T cell population. Each sorted fraction had its genomic DNA isolated and then quantified by UV absorbance on a Nanodrop 2000c. TCR CDR3 regions were amplified from genomic DNA by multiplex PCR using the deep immunoSEQ assay. For each cell subset, the extracted genomic DNA was distributed evenly across all wells of several immunoSEQ 96-well plates, and each plate served as one replicate. For sorted subsets, approximately 190 ng of genomic DNA, equivalent to 25,000 to 30,000 T cell genomes, went into each replicate PCR. Purified libraries were quantified with a Qubit 3.0 fluorometer, sized on a Bioanalyzer 2100, and re-quantified with the KAPA Library Quantification kit. Every immunoSEQ 96-well plate was sequenced on a dedicated single-read 150-cycle Illumina NextSeq 550 flow cell. As for the original processing: Because the immunoSEQ output included only junctional sequences and no quality scores, the filtering could not be the same as the filtering used for full-length reads. Sequences were annotated with PyIR, a Python wrapper for IgBLAST v1.9, and V/J genes and CDR3 were assigned using IMGT germline references. Any read was removed if the V/J assignment was weak (E-value above 1e-6), the CDR3 was missing, or the read contained stop codons, out-of-frame junctions, or ambiguous translated residues. V3J clonotypes were defined as sequences sharing an identical inferred V gene, J gene, and CDR3 amino acid sequence. To compute the percentage overlap between repertoires, the number of shared unique clonotypes was divided by the size of the smaller repertoire. Repertoire richness was assessed with RTK rarefaction, the Chao1 estimator, and Recon v2.1 estimates of unobserved clonotypes. OLGA was used to compute generation probabilities for all TCRbeta clonotypes that the gDNA method yielded from a few donors. TCRdb stores this immuneACCESS table with in-frame sequences only. Part of the clones is absent; in the studies checked, under half of the shortfall reflects unresolved V genes, and no reason is known for the rest. D and trimming come from the DNA, and the V and J calls and clone size come from that table. This sample holds roughly 170,000 clones; approximately 62% were observed only once. The ten largest clones capture more than 9% of the sample.

Trimming at the junction amounts to 1 base on V and 8 bases on J, and the germline ends lie 6 bases apart. The CDR3 numbers 11 residues from cysteine through phenylalanine. Kept here is only the CDR3 DNA, which spans 33 bases and is read in frame from base 1. The germline V gene (reference sequence) sets CDR1 to DFQATT and CDR2 to SNEGSKA. The rearranged segments are TRBV20-1 and TRBJ2-1; there is no confident call for the D gene. Sequenced sample: memory CD4+ T cells sorted from blood. The intended sense of this specimen's cell subset or site label: CD45RA-negative fraction. The clonotype was recovered from a man younger than 40 in good health. The CDR3: CSARGRYEQFF. The DNA sequence follows: TGCAGTGCTAGAGGCCGGTATGAGCAGTTCTTC.